These T cell receptor beta chains were read from a single sample in a study of T cell responses to AZD1222 COVID-19 vaccine. Method: immunoSEQ multiplex PCR; TCRdb's copy keeps in-frame clones and lacks some. Among about 110,000 clones listed, roughly 90% were seen once. The specimen was peripheral blood, collected on day 0 of AZD1222 vaccination. These receptors were taken from an adult in good health. Both conserved end residues are part of each CDR3. D genes are given only for firm matches. Clone size, where shown, is once, few, many, or a class for clones that have expanded.

>TRBJ1-3|NA|NA|TRBV28
TGTGCCAGCAGTTTATCGGGAGGCTTGGGAAACACCATATATTTT
CASSLSGGLGNTIYF
>TRBJ1-5|NA|NA|TRBV15
TGTGCCACCAGCAGGGAGGATCGAGGTTCGCCCCAGCATTTT
CATSREDRGSPQHF
>TRBJ2-7|TRBD2|NA|TRBV6-2/TRBV6-3
TGTGCCAGCAGTTACCGAAGGACTAGCGGGGCCTCCTACGAGCAGTACTTC
CASSYRRTSGASYEQYF
>TRBJ1-1|NA|few|TRBV10-3
TGTGCCATCACGGGGGACATGAACACTGAAGCTTTCTTT
CAITGDMNTEAFF
>TRBJ1-1|NA|NA|TRBV7-2
TGTGCCAGCAGCTTAGCGCGTAGGAACACTGAAGCTTTCTTT
CASSLARRNTEAFF
>TRBJ1-4|TRBD1|NA|TRBV28
TGTGCCAGAAAGACAGGGGGGAGGAATGAAAAACTGTTTTTT
CARKTGGRNEKLFF
>TRBJ1-4|NA|NA|TRBV6-2/TRBV6-3
TGTGCCAGCAGTTACTCGACCCTGGGAGATGAAAAACTGTTTTTT
CASSYSTLGDEKLFF
>TRBJ1-6|NA|few|TRBV13
TGTGCCAGCAGCCTAGCAGGCCAGGGCTATAATTCACCCCTCCACTTT
CASSLAGQGYNSPLHF
>TRBJ1-1|NA|NA|TRBV7-3
TGTGCCAGCAGCCCTCGGACAGTCTCTGAAGCTTTCTTT
CASSPRTVSEAFF
>TRBJ2-2|NA|NA|TRBV2
TGTGCCAGCGGGATTTATCAGGTGAACACCGGGGAGCTGTTTTTT
CASGIYQVNTGELFF
>TRBJ1-5|NA|once|TRBV6-2/TRBV6-3
TGTGCCAGCAGTTACTCGTCAGGGAGCAATCAGCCCCAGCATTTT
CASSYSSGSNQPQHF
>TRBJ2-3|NA|NA|TRBV27
TGTGCCAGCAGTCCCGGAATTTCCCCAGATACGCAGTATTTT
CASSPGISPDTQYF
>TRBJ2-7|TRBD2|NA|TRBV7-2
TGTGCCAGCAGCTTAGCTCGCAGCGGGGTGAGCTCCTACGAGCAGTACTTC
CASSLARSGVSSYEQYF
>TRBJ1-6|NA|NA|TRBV7-2
TGTGCCAGCAGCTTAATGAGCTCCTATAATTCACCCCTCCACTTT
CASSLMSSYNSPLHF
>TRBJ2-2|NA|NA|TRBV12-3/TRBV12-4
TGTGCCAGCAGCACAGGGTACACCGGGGAGCTGTTTTTT
CASSTGYTGELFF
>TRBJ2-1|TRBD1|NA|TRBV20-1
TGCAGTGCTAGTCGTCCCGGGACAGGGGTGGGCAATGAGCAGTTCTTC
CSASRPGTGVGNEQFF
>TRBJ1-2|NA|NA|TRBV4-2
TGTGCCAGCAGCCAAGATAGGCAGGGGAACTATGGCTACACCTTC
CASSQDRQGNYGYTF
>TRBJ2-3|TRBD2|NA|TRBV7-9
TGTGCCAGCAGCTTCGCTAGCGGAGATACGCAGTATTTT
CASSFASGDTQYF
>TRBJ2-1|NA|NA|TRBV18
TGTGCCAGCTCACCCACAAGAGACAATGAGCAGTTCTTC
CASSPTRDNEQFF
>TRBJ1-6|NA|NA|TRBV11-2
TGTGCCAGCAGCTTAGACGGGACTACCAATTCACCCCTCCACTTT
CASSLDGTTNSPLHF
>TRBJ1-2|NA|NA|TRBV29-1
TGCAGCGTTGAATCGGGGGATAGGACCTATGGCTACACCTTC
CSVESGDRTYGYTF
>TRBJ2-3|NA|few|TRBV4-1
TGCGCCAGCAGCCCCCCTGCCTCCGATACGCAGTATTTT
CASSPPASDTQYF
>TRBJ2-5|NA|NA|TRBV21-1
TGTGCCAGCAGCAAAATGACAGGGGCTCGGGAAGAGACCCAGTACTTC
CASSKMTGAREETQYF
>TRBJ2-1|NA|NA|TRBV27
TGTGCCAGCAGTGCGACTAGGGGAAGCGGGCAGTTCTTC
CASSATRGSGQFF
>TRBJ1-5|NA|NA|TRBV19
TGTGCCAGTAAGGCCAGGGATCATCAGCCCCAGCATTTT
CASKARDHQPQHF
>TRBJ2-3|NA|NA|TRBV19
TGTGCCAGTAGTATAGCTGGAGGTCGGGAAGATACGCAGTATTTT
CASSIAGGREDTQYF
>TRBJ1-5|NA|NA|TRBV6-6
TGTGCCAGCAATCGGGACTTTGGCAATCAGCCCCAGCATTTT
CASNRDFGNQPQHF
>TRBJ1-5|TRBD1|NA|TRBV5-1
TGCGCCAGCAGCTTGGAAGGGGGCGAAGGACAGCCCCAGCATTTT
CASSLEGGEGQPQHF
>TRBJ2-1|TRBD2|NA|TRBV19
TGTGCCAGTAGTATCCGACTAGCGCAGGTCCATGAGCAGTTCTTC
CASSIRLAQVHEQFF
>TRBJ2-7|TRBD1|NA|TRBV4-2
TGTGCCAGCAGCCAAGAGCAACAGGGGGCGAGCTACGAGCAGTACTTC
CASSQEQQGASYEQYF
>TRBJ2-7|NA|NA|TRBV5-1
TGCGCCAGCAGGGTGACAGGCGCCTACGAGCAGTACTTC
CASRVTGAYEQYF
>TRBJ2-2|NA|few|TRBV7-2
TGTGCCAGCAGCGCCGAGCCGGGCACCGGGGAGCTGTTTTTT
CASSAEPGTGELFF
>TRBJ1-4|TRBD1|NA|TRBV19
TGTGCCAGTTCCAGGGGGCTCGGTGAAAAACTGTTTTTT
CASSRGLGEKLFF
>TRBJ2-2|NA|NA|TRBV5-6
TGTGCCAGCAGCTTTCCCCGGGACGGGGGCACCGGGGAGCTGTTTTTT
CASSFPRDGGTGELFF
>TRBJ1-1|TRBD1|NA|TRBV5-4
TGTGCCAGGGCACAGGGGACGACGAACACTGAAGCTTTCTTT
CARAQGTTNTEAFF
>TRBJ2-1|NA|NA|TRBV24-1
TGTGCCACCAGTGACGCTCCAGTAAATGAGCAGTTCTTC
CATSDAPVNEQFF
>TRBJ2-1|NA|NA|TRBV28
TGTGCCAGCCATTTGGGTAGTGGGGACCGATATTTCTTC
CASHLGSGDRYFF
>TRBJ1-6|NA|NA|TRBV27
TGTGCCAGCAGTTTGACGGGAGACAACCTTGGCTCACCCCTCCACTTT
CASSLTGDNLGSPLHF
>TRBJ2-2|NA|NA|TRBV24-1
TGTGCCACCAGGGGGAAGGGGGCGAACACCGGGGAGCTGTTTTTT
CATRGKGANTGELFF
>TRBJ2-7|TRBD2|NA|TRBV9
TGTGCCAGCAGCGCAAGTAGCGGGAGCTCCTACGAGCAGTACTTC
CASSASSGSSYEQYF
>TRBJ1-2|NA|NA|TRBV2
TGTGCCAGCAGCGTCAGAAAGTATGGCTACACCTTC
CASSVRKYGYTF
>TRBJ2-7|NA|NA|TRBV7-9
TGTGCCAGCAGATCAGGAACCACCTACGAGCAGTACTTC
CASRSGTTYEQYF
>TRBJ1-2|NA|NA|TRBV4-2
TGTGCCAGCAGCCAAGCCGGCGGCTACACCTTC
CASSQAGGYTF
>TRBJ2-1|NA|NA|TRBV18
TGTGCCAGCTCACCAGTACAAGTAGCGGACAATGAGCAGTTCTTC
CASSPVQVADNEQFF
>TRBJ2-1|TRBD1|NA|TRBV27
TGTGCCAGCAGCTTTACAGGGGTCGACCCACTCTCCTACAATGAGCAGTTCTTC
CASSFTGVDPLSYNEQFF
>TRBJ2-1|TRBD1|NA|TRBV18
TGTGCCAGCTCACTCCGGGACAGGGCCTACAATGAGCAGTTCTTC
CASSLRDRAYNEQFF
>TRBJ2-7|NA|NA|TRBV7-9
TGTGCCAGCAGCGGACCCGCCAGCGAGCAGTACTTC
CASSGPASEQYF
>TRBJ1-1|NA|NA|TRBV12-3/TRBV12-4
TGTGCCAGCAGCCCAGGTGGGTACACTGAAGCTTTCTTT
CASSPGGYTEAFF
>TRBJ2-2|TRBD1|NA|TRBV13
TGTGCCAGCAGCCCCGGGACAGGGCGGTCCGGGGAGCTGTTTTTT
CASSPGTGRSGELFF
>TRBJ1-1|NA|NA|TRBV6-5
TGTGCCAGCCGGGACTCCCCCGGGAGCACTGAAGCTTTCTTT
CASRDSPGSTEAFF
>TRBJ1-1|NA|NA|TRBV6-2/TRBV6-3
TGTGCCAGCAGTACGTATTGGGCCAGGGCGGCTATGAACACTGAAGCTTTCTTT
CASSTYWARAAMNTEAFF
>TRBJ1-6|NA|NA|TRBV7-2
TGTGCCAGCAGCTTAGCGCCCGGCGGCTTTAATTCACCCCTCCACTTT
CASSLAPGGFNSPLHF
>TRBJ1-1|NA|few|TRBV4-2
TGTGCCAGCAGCCAAGCAGGGTGGGGCTCGAACACTGAAGCTTTCTTT
CASSQAGWGSNTEAFF
>TRBJ1-1|NA|NA|TRBV5-1
TGCGCCAGCAGCTTGCAGGGTGTGAACACTGAAGCTTTCTTT
CASSLQGVNTEAFF
>TRBJ1-5|NA|NA|TRBV21-1
TGTGCCAGCAGCAAAGAATTAGGGGAACAGCCCCAGCATTTT
CASSKELGEQPQHF